These 11 T cell receptor beta chains came from one sample sequenced in a study of T cell responses to AZD1222 COVID-19 vaccine. Profiling relied on immunoSEQ multiplex PCR, and the TCRdb table lists in-frame clones only, not all of them. Altogether approximately 120,000 clones are present, roughly nine tenths being singletons, with the ten largest covering about 4.2%. The source was peripheral blood, collected on day 0 of AZD1222 vaccination. The receptors here all came from an adult in good health.

This chain uses TRBV4-1 with TRBJ2-3, with 10 bases fitting TRBD2. Germline-derived CDR1 and CDR2 are MGHRA and YSYEKL. The CDR3 length is 17 residues. The V and J ends lost 4 bases and 0 bases, in that order; junction bases with no gene match: 7. The CDR3 region is CASSPGLAAKSTDTQYF. The DNA for the CDR3 is TGCGCCAGCAGCCCTGGACTAGCGGCTAAAAGCACAGATACGCAGTATTTT.

This chain's CDR3 is CASSSLLSYEQYF. CDR3 coding DNA: TGTGCCAGTAGTAGTCTCCTGAGTTACGAGCAGTACTTC. This chain connects TRBV19 to TRBJ2-7; D unclear. The CDR3 is made up of 13 amino acids. Germline V gives CDR1 LNHDA, CDR2 SQIVND (reference sequence). Trimming stripped 4 bases from V and 4 bases from J, with 11 bases between.

The V and J genes are TRBV28 and TRBJ2-2; D is perhaps TRBD2 (5 bases). V lost 6 bases and J lost 9, with 11 bases in between. The CDR3 has 12 amino acids. The germline V gene encodes CDR1 MDHEN and CDR2 SYDVKM. The CDR3 nucleotides read TGTGCCAGCAGCCGAGGAGGCAGGGAGCTGTTTTTT. Translating gives CASSRGGRELFF.

The J gene is TRBJ1-1, the V gene TRBV6-5, with 7 bases matching TRBD1. Per the germline V gene, CDR1 is MNHEY and CDR2 is SVGAGI. The ends lost 7 bases at V and 5 bases at J; junction bases unmatched: 10. The CDR3 is made up of 14 amino acids. The CDR3 region has the DNA TGTGCCAGCACTACGGACAGGAGTGGGACTGAAGCTTTCTTT. Its translation is CASTTDRSGTEAFF.

This clone was detected once. V usage is TRBV20-1 and J usage is TRBJ2-7, with 10 bases identical to TRBD1. The V segment lost 3 bases and the J segment 6 bases; nucleotides outside the gene matches: 5. The CDR3 is 13 amino acids. CDR1 and CDR2 (germline): DFQATT, SNEGSKA (reference sequence). The CDR3 DNA reads as TGCAGTGCTAGTCGGGACAGGGGAACCGAGCAGTACTTC. This translates into CSASRDRGTEQYF.

The chain is built from TRBV12-5 and TRBJ2-1, with TRBD2 identical over 13 bases. The CDR3 runs to 19 residues. Per germline, CDR1 LGHNT and CDR2 FRNRAP. The V and J ends lost 0 bases and 6 bases, in that order; junction bases with no gene match: 11. The CDR3: CASGLVLTKGLAGLNEQFF. CDR3 in DNA: TGTGCTAGTGGTTTGGTCCTGACCAAGGGACTAGCGGGACTCAATGAGCAGTTCTTC. Full variable domain (outside the CDR3, taken from reference TRBV12-5 and TRBJ2-1): DARVTQTPRHKVTEMGQEVTMRCQPILGHNTVFWYRQTMMQGLELLAYFRNRAPLDDSGMPKDRFSAEMPDATLATLKIQPSEPRDSAVYFCASGLVLTKGLAGLNEQFFGPGTRLTVL.

This clone appeared a single time. J is TRBJ2-7 and V is TRBV11-3; D unresolved. CDR3 size: 12 residues. The ends were cut back, 0 bases at V and 3 bases at J, with 3 bases in the middle. Germline-derived CDR1 and CDR2 are SGHNT and YENEEA. The CDR3 loop is CASSLDRYEQYF. In DNA form, the CDR3 reads TGTGCCAGCAGCTTAGATCGCTACGAGCAGTACTTC.

The chain recombines TRBV18 with TRBJ1-3; 7 bases map to TRBD1. The CDR3 has 17 amino acids. Losses at the gene ends were 2 bases for V and 1 base for J; bases not matched to a gene: 8. Germline V gene data show CDR1 as KGHSH and CDR2 as LQKENI. The CDR3: CASSPIPGQISGNTIYF. The CDR3 bases are TGTGCCAGCTCACCAATCCCGGGACAGATTTCTGGAAACACCATATATTTT.

The chain uses TRBV3-1 (or the pseudogene TRBV3-2) and TRBJ1-2, with a weak D call TRBD1 (5 bases). This CDR3 comprises 14 residues. With 1 base removed from V and 2 bases from J, the gap between germline ends came to 8 bases. CDR1 LGHDT and CDR2 YNNKEL come from the germline V gene (reference sequence). The CDR3 bases are TGTGCCAGCAGCCAAGTCCCAGGGAACTATGGCTACACCTTC. Its translation: CASSQVPGNYGYTF.

The V gene is TRBV29-1, the J gene TRBJ1-1; D remains unclear. Trimming shortened V by 6 bases and J by 0 bases, and 8 bases separated the two germline ends. The CDR3 length is 12 residues. CDR1 SQVTM and CDR2 ANQGSEA come from the germline V gene. CDR3 loop: CSVLGVNTEAFF. Here the CDR3 DNA reads TGCAGCGTCCTCGGCGTGAACACTGAAGCTTTCTTT.

V is TRBV7-2 and J is TRBJ2-6; D may be TRBD1 (7 bases). Germline CDR1 and CDR2: SGHTA and FQGNSA. V shed 8 bases and J shed 1 base, with 15 bases lying between them. The CDR3 totals 16 residues. CDR3 protein: CASPSPGGSGANVLTF. Here the CDR3 DNA reads TGTGCCAGCCCCTCCCCAGGGGGGTCTGGGGCCAACGTCCTGACTTTC.